This is a list of T cell receptor beta chains from one sample in a study of molecular identifiers for immune sequencing clone quantification. One entry per CDR3 protein results from TCRdb running MiXCR on the PCR reads. The sample yields some 320,000 distinct CDR3 sequences, 20% to 25% seen once. The sample was naive CD8+ T cells from blood, with Jurkat cell RNA spiked in. These receptor sequences come from a human donor in good health. Some libraries in this study had Jurkat cell RNA spiked in. Both conserved end residues are part of each CDR3. D genes are given only for firm matches. The listing skips clone size in some rows; elsewhere it reads once, few, many or a size class.

-,TRBJ2-7,many,TRBV5-1,CASSLVGTSEQYF,TGCGCCAGCAGCTTGGTGGGCACGAGCGAGCAGTACTTC
-,TRBJ2-5,many,TRBV24-1,CATSDSGSQETQYF,TGTGCCACCAGTGATTCAGGATCTCAAGAGACCCAGTACTTC
-,TRBJ2-2,many,TRBV5-4,CASSTNRMGGELFF,TGTGCCAGCAGCACGAACAGGATGGGCGGGGAGCTGTTTTTT
-,TRBJ2-1,many,TRBV7-2,CASSPVVYEQFF,TGTGCCAGCAGCCCCGTCGTCTATGAGCAGTTCTTC
TRBD2,TRBJ2-7,few,TRBV6-6,CASSYSFLGGPAGGNYEQYF,TGTGCCAGCAGTTACTCTTTTCTTGGGGGTCCAGCGGGAGGGAACTACGAGCAGTACTTC
TRBD2,TRBJ2-1,-,TRBV7-9,CASSLVPSGHNEQFF,TGTGCCAGCAGCTTAGTTCCTAGCGGCCACAATGAGCAGTTCTTC
TRBD2,TRBJ2-1,-,TRBV3-1,CASSHLAGESSYNEQFF,TGTGCCAGCAGCCACCTAGCGGGGGAAAGCTCCTACAATGAGCAGTTCTTC
-,TRBJ2-3,many,TRBV6-2/TRBV6-3,CASSYLRVRTDTQYF,TGTGCCAGCAGTTACTTGCGGGTCCGCACAGATACGCAGTATTTT
TRBD2,TRBJ2-1,many,TRBV7-9,CASRPLAGGRSSYNEQFF,TGTGCCAGCAGGCCTCTAGCGGGGGGGCGAAGCTCCTACAATGAGCAGTTCTTC
-,TRBJ2-1,few,TRBV11-3,CASSSTDNEQFF,TGTGCCAGCAGCTCGACTGACAATGAGCAGTTCTTC
-,TRBJ2-1,many,TRBV7-9,CASSLVGEQFF,TGTGCCAGCAGCTTAGTTGGTGAGCAGTTCTTC
TRBD1,TRBJ2-5,many,TRBV7-8,CASSPWGTGDETQYF,TGTGCCAGCAGCCCCTGGGGGACAGGGGATGAGACCCAGTACTTC
-,TRBJ2-7,many,TRBV7-9,CASSESGAGSYEQYF,TGTGCCAGCAGCGAAAGCGGTGCCGGCTCCTACGAGCAGTACTTC
-,TRBJ2-5,many,TRBV6-5,CASSLLGGGEETQYF,TGTGCCAGCAGTCTCCTAGGAGGGGGCGAAGAGACCCAGTACTTC
-,TRBJ2-1,-,TRBV13,CASSLGQALAINEQFF,TGTGCCAGCAGCTTAGGCCAGGCCCTAGCGATAAATGAGCAGTTCTTC
-,TRBJ2-1,many,TRBV15,CATSSRTSSYNEQFF,TGTGCCACCAGCAGTAGAACTAGCTCCTACAATGAGCAGTTCTTC
-,TRBJ1-1,many,TRBV12-3/TRBV12-4,CASSPGGGWTEAFF,TGTGCCAGCAGTCCAGGCGGGGGTTGGACTGAAGCTTTCTTT
-,TRBJ2-2,-,TRBV11-3,CASSSDPNTGELFF,TGTGCCAGCAGCTCGGATCCGAACACCGGGGAGCTGTTTTTT
-,TRBJ2-7,-,TRBV6-1,CASTPRPGQGSYEQYF,TGTGCCAGCACCCCCCGCCCCGGGCAGGGGTCCTACGAGCAGTACTTC
TRBD1,TRBJ2-7,many,TRBV20-1,CSARDPDRVNEQYF,TGCAGTGCTAGAGACCCCGACAGGGTAAACGAGCAGTACTTC
TRBD1,TRBJ2-1,many,TRBV14,CASSQVGTGFRGEQFF,TGTGCCAGCAGCCAAGTGGGGACAGGATTTAGGGGTGAGCAGTTCTTC
-,TRBJ2-6,-,TRBV6-2/TRBV6-3,CASGSWAGPFPLSGANVLTF,TGTGCCAGCGGTAGTTGGGCAGGTCCCTTCCCACTCTCTGGGGCCAACGTCCTGACTTTC
-,TRBJ2-7,-,TRBV6-6,CASSYVGKAYEQYF,TGTGCCAGCAGTTATGTGGGCAAAGCCTACGAGCAGTACTTC
-,TRBJ2-7,many,TRBV7-9,CASSFSGSGYEQYF,TGTGCCAGCAGCTTTTCAGGGTCCGGGTACGAGCAGTACTTC
-,TRBJ2-2,-,TRBV12-3/TRBV12-4,CASSNPIIAGELFF,TGTGCCAGCAGTAACCCGATAATAGCCGGGGAGCTGTTTTTT
TRBD1,TRBJ2-7,many,TRBV7-9,CASSLAVGQGSTYEQYF,TGTGCCAGCAGCTTAGCAGTTGGACAGGGGTCCACCTACGAGCAGTACTTC
-,TRBJ1-2,many,TRBV2,CASTTNPGKRIYGYTF,TGTGCCAGCACTACGAACCCTGGGAAGCGGATCTATGGCTACACCTTC
-,TRBJ2-5,many,TRBV7-9,CASSSVDRQETQYF,TGTGCCAGCAGCTCGGTGGACAGACAAGAGACCCAGTACTTC
-,TRBJ1-2,many,TRBV6-2/TRBV6-3,CASSTRRGDYGYTF,TGTGCCAGCAGTACCCGACGGGGGGACTATGGCTACACCTTC
-,TRBJ2-5,many,TRBV28,CASRGTWGQETQYF,TGTGCCAGCAGGGGGACCTGGGGCCAAGAGACCCAGTACTTC
TRBD1,TRBJ2-7,-,TRBV12-3/TRBV12-4,CASSHGDRTHEQYF,TGTGCCAGCAGTCACGGGGACAGGACCCACGAGCAGTACTTC
-,TRBJ1-1,-,TRBV11-2,CAGSFVGRYTEAFF,TGTGCCGGCAGCTTTGTGGGACGGTACACTGAAGCTTTCTTT
TRBD1,TRBJ2-2,-,TRBV7-9,CASSLGRDSYPYSNTGELFF,TGTGCCAGCAGCTTAGGAAGGGACAGTTACCCTTATTCGAACACCGGGGAGCTGTTTTTT
-,TRBJ2-1,-,TRBV30,CAWSVGPENEQFF,TGTGCCTGGAGTGTAGGGCCGGAGAATGAGCAGTTCTTC
-,TRBJ2-7,many,TRBV20-1,CSARHESFNEQYF,TGCAGTGCTAGGCACGAAAGCTTCAACGAGCAGTACTTC
-,TRBJ1-1,many,TRBV7-2,CASSLVVGVPEAFF,TGTGCCAGCAGCTTAGTCGTTGGAGTCCCTGAAGCTTTCTTT
TRBD1,TRBJ2-5,many,TRBV27,CASSTRQGEETQYF,TGTGCCAGCAGTACTCGACAGGGGGAAGAGACCCAGTACTTC
-,TRBJ2-3,many,TRBV20-1,CSARSGGAQFTDTQYF,TGCAGTGCTAGGAGTGGAGGGGCGCAATTCACAGATACGCAGTATTTT
TRBD1,TRBJ2-3,many,TRBV5-1,CASSLSGTGSTDTQYF,TGCGCCAGCAGCTTATCCGGGACAGGAAGCACAGATACGCAGTATTTT
-,TRBJ2-7,-,TRBV7-2,CASSLQSLGGDEQYF,TGTGCCAGCAGCTTACAATCCCTCGGGGGCGACGAGCAGTACTTC
-,TRBJ1-1,many,TRBV24-1,CATSETGGKTEAFF,TGTGCCACCAGTGAAACCGGCGGGAAAACTGAAGCTTTCTTT
-,TRBJ1-1,many,TRBV27,CASSFEGSTEAFF,TGTGCCAGCAGTTTCGAGGGGAGTACTGAAGCTTTCTTT
-,TRBJ1-1,many,TRBV27,CASSPHGGPGTEAFF,TGTGCCAGCAGTCCTCACGGAGGGCCGGGGACTGAAGCTTTCTTT
-,TRBJ2-7,many,TRBV7-2,CASSFYQGTYEQYF,TGTGCCAGCAGCTTCTACCAGGGAACTTACGAGCAGTACTTC
-,TRBJ2-6,many,TRBV29-1,CSVGQGKVSGANVLTF,TGCAGCGTTGGCCAGGGGAAAGTTTCTGGGGCCAACGTCCTGACTTTC
-,TRBJ1-5,many,TRBV12-3/TRBV12-4,CASSHHSNIIQHF,TGTGCCAGCAGTCACCACAGTAACATCATCCAGCATTTT
TRBD1,TRBJ2-7,many,TRBV4-3,CASSQGQGAYEQYF,TGTGCCAGCAGCCAGGGACAGGGGGCCTACGAGCAGTACTTC
TRBD1,TRBJ1-1,-,TRBV7-2,CASSLGQGYTKAFF,TGTGCCAGCAGCTTGGGACAGGGCTACACTAAAGCTTTCTTT